This paragraph reports one TCR beta chain. Antigen specificity is unknown. The junction shows a germline mismatch at one end, possibly a read error. CDR3 length equals 14 residues. Germline CDR1 reads GTSNPN; CDR2 reads SVGIG (reference sequence). The data were obtained in a study of radiotherapy plus CTLA-4 blockade in lung cancer. Overall study results and limits: With interferon-beta, early dynamics of blood T cell clones were reported to best predict response.

Using immunoSEQ multiplex PCR, the repertoire was profiled, and TCRdb retains in-frame clones only, with some absent. The table records 70,000 to 95,000 clones, under 85% of them present only once. Sequenced material: peripheral blood, taken from a patient treated with radiotherapy plus ipilimumab. The clonotype originates from a human donor with non-small cell lung cancer that progressed on radiotherapy plus ipilimumab. The rearrangement uses TRBV30 and TRBJ1-6; 9 bases are shared with TRBD1. CDR3 loop: CAWNTGTGSSLLHF. Here the CDR3 DNA reads TGTGCCTGGAATACCGGGACAGGGTCTTCACTCCTCCACTTC.